This TCR beta chain was retrieved from a study of blood T cell repertoires in COVID-19. At the level of the study: The cDNA or gDNA used as material had been derived from T cells, B-cell-depleted T cells, or PBMCs.

This clone was seen a handful of times. Per the original data handling: Scientists estimated how many nucleated cells there were by amplifying reference gene primers. The table came from immunoSEQ multiplex PCR; TCRdb's copy has only in-frame clones and leaves some out. Clone size and V and J calls were adopted from that table, with D and trimming inferred from the DNA. Of 110,000 to 150,000 clones detected, roughly 86% appear once; the ten largest clones hold about 8%. The CDR3 totals 15 residues. CDR1 is SGHNT, CDR2 YYREEE, per germline (reference sequence). Trimming took 0 bases from V and 4 from J; bases not matched to a gene: 7.

This chain links TRBV5-4 with TRBJ2-7, with 7 positions matching TRBD2. The clonotype was recovered from an older woman with acute or convalescent COVID-19. Sequences were obtained from peripheral blood. The chain's CDR3 is CASSLDKGGAYEQYF. CDR3 coding DNA: TGTGCCAGCAGCTTGGATAAGGGAGGGGCTTACGAGCAGTACTTC. The full variable domain, its missing parts supplied by reference TRBV5-4 and TRBJ2-7, is ETGVTQSPTHLIKTRGQQVTLRCSSQSGHNTVSWYQQALGQGPQFIFQYYREEENGRGNFPPRFSGLQFPNYSSELNVNALELDDSALYLCASSLDKGGAYEQYFGPGTRLTVT.